Shown below are 22 T cell receptor beta chains from a single sample sequenced in a study of response to subunit inactivated influenza vaccine (dated by TCRdb to between 2018 and 2020). To prepare the library, RT-PCR was applied. The sequencer was an Illumina HiSeq 2500. Using fastp at Q25 and MiXCR, TCRdb reprocessed the public reads and kept productive beta chains. Identical CDR3 proteins give one entry, which carries the most common genes and DNA. The sample yields roughly 190,000 distinct CDR3 sequences; over 13% were counted once. The top ten clones comprise approximately 24% of the sample. The sequencing used CD8+ T cells sorted from PBMCs, collected roughly 5 days after vaccination. The receptor source for this set is a man aged 50 to 59 who received an inactivated influenza vaccine. Donor details come from another sample of the same person, matched by shared clones.

This chain links TRBV7-6 with TRBJ1-3; D call uncertain. Trimming shortened V by 1 base and J by 0 bases, and 4 bases separated the two germline ends. Germline lookup yields CDR1 SGHVS and CDR2 FNYEAQ. The CDR3 has 14 residues. The CDR3 bases are TGTGCCAGCAGCTTAGTCCTCTCTGGAAACACCATATATTTT. Translation: CASSLVLSGNTIYF. Full variable domain (missing parts from reference TRBV7-6 and TRBJ1-3): GAGVSQSPRYKVTKRGQDVALRCDPISGHVSLYWYRQALGQGPEFLTYFNYEAQQDKSGLPNDRFSAERPEGSISTLTIQRTEQRDSAMYRCASSLVLSGNTIYFGEGSWLTVV.

Many counts were recorded for this clonotype. The chain joins TRBV11-2 to TRBJ2-7, with TRBD1 as a possible D gene (5 bases). Germline CDR1 reads SGHAT; CDR2 reads FQNNGV. Trimming removed 0 bases at V and 0 bases at J, with 9 bases between. The CDR3 runs 15 residues. CDR3 sequence: CASSLEAGNSYEQYF. In DNA, the CDR3 is TGTGCCAGCAGCTTAGAGGCAGGGAACTCCTACGAGCAGTACTTC. The full variable domain, its missing parts supplied by reference TRBV11-2 and TRBJ2-7, is EAGVAQSPRYKIIEKRQSVAFWCNPISGHATLYWYQQILGQGPKLLIQFQNNGVVDDSQLPKDRFSAERLKGVDSTLKIQPAKLEDSAVYLCASSLEAGNSYEQYFGPGTRLTVT.

The genes are TRBV28 and TRBJ2-5, with D perhaps matching TRBD1 or TRBD2 (5 bases each). Deletions cut 6 bases from V and 2 bases from J, with 22 bases between. This CDR3 has 17 residues. Germline CDR1 reads MDHEN; CDR2 reads SYDVKM. The CDR3 is CASRRYPGPKVQETQYF. In DNA form, the CDR3 reads TGTGCCAGCAGGCGATACCCGGGACCGAAGGTACAAGAGACCCAGTACTTC.

A few counts support this clonotype. The chain has TRBV30 and TRBJ2-3, with 9 bases that match TRBD2. Trimming took 2 bases from V and 5 from J; bases not matched to a gene: 5. Germline V gene data show CDR1 as GTSNPN and CDR2 as SVGIG (reference sequence). This CDR3 is 14 amino acids long. The CDR3 nucleotides read TGTGCCTGGAGTTCAGCGGGGGGAGGAGATACGCAGTATTTT. Translated, it gives CAWSSAGGGDTQYF. Based on the CDR3 plus reference TRBV30 and TRBJ2-3, the full variable domain is SQTIHQWPATLVQPVGSPLSLECTVEGTSNPNLYWYRQAAGRGLQLLFYSVGIGQISSEVPQNLSASRPQDRQFILSSKKLLLSDSGFYLCAWSSAGGGDTQYFGPGTRLTVL.

As DNA, the CDR3 is TGCAGCGTTCTGGACAGGACCGGGGAGCTGTTTTTT. Its translation is CSVLDRTGELFF. This chain uses TRBV29-1 with TRBJ2-2; 7 nucleotides line up with TRBD1. Germline V gene lookup returns CDR1 SQVTM and CDR2 ANQGSEA. This CDR3 has 12 residues. Unmatched junction bases numbered 2, after V lost 5 bases and J lost 5 bases.

The chain couples TRBV4-2 to TRBJ2-3; D is unclear. V was trimmed by 0 bases and J by 4 bases, leaving 17 bases between them. The CDR3 sequence is 17 residues long. Germline CDR1 reads LGHNA; CDR2 reads YNFKEQ. The CDR3 bases are TGTGCCAGCAGCCAAGAAGCGAGACCCCCCGAGGCAGATACGCAGTATTTT. Its translation: CASSQEARPPEADTQYF.

The sample holds many counts of this clonotype. The rearrangement links TRBV7-6 to TRBJ2-2; D gene unclear. Trimming took 1 base from V and 1 from J, leaving 7 bases between them. Germline V gene lookup returns CDR1 SGHVS and CDR2 FNYEAQ. The CDR3 runs to 15 residues. The CDR3, as DNA: TGTGCCAGCAGCTTAGTACTGGAGAACACCGGGGAGCTGTTTTTT. Translated, it gives CASSLVLENTGELFF.

The genes are TRBV6-2 or TRBV6-3 and TRBJ2-1; a weak D match, TRBD2 (5 bases). The CDR3 has 15 residues. Trimming removed 6 bases from V and 4 bases from J, with 16 bases in between. Germline V gene data show CDR1 as MNHEY and CDR2 as SVGEGT. CDR3 residues: CASSFGLADYNEQFF. Here the CDR3 DNA reads TGTGCCAGCAGCTTCGGACTGGCGGATTACAATGAGCAGTTCTTC.

This clonotype was seen ten or more times. The chain joins TRBV7-2 to TRBJ1-5; no definite D call. Trimming pared 3 bases from V and 1 base from J, leaving 10 bases between. CDR3 length: 15 amino acids. Germline assignment: CDR1 SGHTA and CDR2 FQGNSA. CDR3 residues: CASSLDLGSNQPQHF. Written as DNA, the CDR3 is TGTGCCAGCAGCTTGGACCTCGGGAGCAATCAGCCCCAGCATTTT. Based on the CDR3 plus reference TRBV7-2 and TRBJ1-5, the full variable domain is GAGVSQSPSNKVTEKGKDVELRCDPISGHTALYWYRQSLGQGLEFLIYFQGNSAPDKSGLPSDRFSAERTGGSVSTLTIQRTQQEDSAVYLCASSLDLGSNQPQHFGDGTRLSIL.

The chain is built from TRBV7-9 and TRBJ2-1; 8 nucleotides match TRBD2. Germline trimming cut 1 base from V and 8 bases from J; bases unmatched to any gene: 7. CDR1 and CDR2 from the germline V gene are SEHNR and FQNEAQ (reference sequence). This CDR3 spans 15 amino acids. CDR3 sequence: CASSLVLAGKDEQFF. For the CDR3, the DNA is TGTGCCAGCAGCTTAGTGCTAGCGGGTAAGGATGAGCAGTTCTTC.

This clonotype was observed a few times. The chain employs TRBV9 and TRBJ1-2, with 9 bases identical to TRBD1. The CDR3 consists of 16 residues. The ends lost 3 bases at V and 5 bases at J; junction bases unmatched: 11. Germline assignment: CDR1 SGDLS and CDR2 YYNGEE. CDR3 protein: CASSDPSGQGWYGYTF. CDR3 DNA: TGTGCCAGCAGCGATCCTTCTGGACAGGGGTGGTATGGCTACACCTTC.

This clonotype has ten or more counts. V is TRBV6-2 or TRBV6-3 and J is TRBJ2-1; D remains unclear. The germline gives CDR1 MNHEY, CDR2 SVGEGT. V lost 4 bases and J 7 bases, leaving 8 bases between the germline ends. The CDR3 has 12 residues. The CDR3 DNA reads TGTGCCAGCAGTTTAGGTTCAAATGAGCAGTTCTTC. Translating gives CASSLGSNEQFF.

In this sample, this clonotype turned up a few times. The chain joins TRBV6-1 to TRBJ1-1; D remains unclear. Trimming stripped 6 bases from V and 4 bases from J, with 15 bases between. CDR3 length: 14 amino acids. Germline-derived CDR1 and CDR2 are MNHNS and SASEGT. The CDR3: CASSLGPWGTEAFF. DNA of the CDR3: TGTGCCAGCAGCCTCGGTCCCTGGGGCACTGAAGCTTTCTTT.

The rearrangement joins TRBV5-1 to TRBJ2-7; 9 nucleotides agree with TRBD1. The CDR3 has 15 residues. With 4 bases clipped from V and 0 bases from J, the junction kept 5 bases outside the gene matches. From germline, CDR1 is SGHRS and CDR2 YFSETQ. The DNA of the CDR3 is TGCGCCAGCAGCCAAGGGACAGGGACCTCCTACGAGCAGTACTTC. Translating it yields CASSQGTGTSYEQYF. Looking up the rest from reference TRBV5-1 and TRBJ2-7 gives the full variable domain: KAGVTQTPRYLIKTRGQQVTLSCSPISGHRSVSWYQQTPGQGLQFLFEYFSETQRNKGNFPGRFSGRQFSNSRSEMNVSTLELGDSALYLCASSQGTGTSYEQYFGPGTRLTVT.

This clonotype has only a few counts. The chain couples TRBV5-4 to TRBJ2-5, with TRBD1 identical over 10 bases. V gave up 3 bases and J gave up 4 bases; unmatched junction bases: 18. The CDR3 loop spans 19 amino acids. Germline lookup yields CDR1 SGHNT and CDR2 YYREEE (reference sequence). The CDR3 reads CASSSTFGTGVPWAETQYF. The CDR3 bases are TGTGCCAGCAGCTCCACCTTCGGGACAGGGGTCCCTTGGGCAGAGACCCAGTACTTC.

This clonotype was detected ten times or more. The V and J genes are TRBV12-3 or TRBV12-4 and TRBJ2-7, with TRBD2 as a possible D gene (7 bases). Trimming cost V 11 bases and J 7 bases, with 15 bases left between them. The CDR3 length is 11 residues. CDR3 in DNA: TGTGCCCTTCGGGGGGCGGGTGAGCAGTACTTC. The encoded protein is CALRGAGEQYF.

This clonotype was seen at least ten times. The rearrangement joins TRBV7-9 to TRBJ1-6, with 11 bases fitting TRBD1. CDR3 length: 17 residues. Germline CDR1 reads SEHNR; CDR2 reads FQNEAQ (reference sequence). J lost 10 bases, V lost 5 bases, and 13 bases had no gene match. CDR3 protein: CASSLPIKGQGDSPLHF. The DNA for the CDR3 is TGTGCCAGCAGCCTTCCGATAAAGGGACAGGGGGACTCACCCCTCCACTTT.

In this sample, this clonotype turned up many times. The chain uses TRBV29-1 and TRBJ2-1, with D perhaps TRBD2 (6 bases). The CDR3 loop spans 14 amino acids. Germline CDR1 is SQVTM and CDR2 is ANQGSEA. V was clipped by 2 bases and J by 4 bases, with 12 bases between them. The CDR3 here is CSVEWRDGYNEQFF. The CDR3 nucleotides read TGCAGCGTTGAATGGCGGGACGGATACAATGAGCAGTTCTTC.

This clonotype occurred a few times. V gene TRBV20-1 combines with J gene TRBJ2-1, with D possibly TRBD1 on 5 matching bases. The CDR3 covers 13 residues. CDR1 and CDR2 from the germline V gene are DFQATT and SNEGSKA (reference sequence). The CDR3 DNA sequence: TGCAGCGCCCCGTTGGCGGACATCAATGAGCAGTTCTTC. It specifies CSAPLADINEQFF.

The CDR3 DNA sequence: TGTGCCAGCAGTCCAGCGTTCAGGGCCTACGAGCAGTACTTC. As protein: CASSPAFRAYEQYF. This chain uses TRBV6-1 with TRBJ2-7; tentative D call: TRBD1 (5 bases). V gave up 5 bases and J gave up 2 bases, with 13 bases separating them. The CDR3 is 14 amino acids. Looked up from germline, CDR1 is MNHNS and CDR2 is SASEGT.

The rearrangement joins TRBV20-1 to TRBJ1-5; 7 positions agree with TRBD1. With V trimmed by 1 base and J by 5 bases, 5 bases remained unmatched. Germline V gene lookup returns CDR1 DFQATT and CDR2 SNEGSKA (reference sequence). This CDR3 contains 14 residues. The CDR3 bases are TGCAGTGCTAGAGCAGGGGGGAGGGATCAGCCCCAGCATTTT. This encodes CSARAGGRDQPQHF.

This clonotype was counted only a few times. The V gene is TRBV20-1, the J gene TRBJ2-7; D unclear. Germline-derived CDR1 and CDR2 are DFQATT and SNEGSKA (reference sequence). CDR3 length: 15 residues. V lost 6 bases and J lost 2, with 20 bases in between. Here the CDR3 reads CSARSAERRTYEQYF. Here the CDR3 DNA reads TGCAGTGCCCGCTCCGCGGAGCGCCGGACCTACGAGCAGTACTTC.